These T cell receptor beta chains were read from a single sample in a study of T cells after somatic rescue of genetic block. The assay was immunoSEQ multiplex PCR, and TCRdb's table has in-frame clones only and misses some. The top ten hold roughly 3% of the sample, which has 55,000 to 70,000 clones, 85% to 95% seen once. The sample comprised peripheral blood mononuclear cells (PBMCs). The receptors were gathered from a man between 40 and 49 years old. CDR3s include the opening cysteine and the closing phenylalanine or tryptophan. A D gene is named only where the DNA matches it firmly. Not every row has a clone size; where given, it reads once, few, many or a size class.

j_call,v_call,d_call,clone_size,cdr3_aa,cdr3_nt
TRBJ1-6,TRBV7-9,.,.,CASSSRGGSYNSPLHF,TGTGCCAGCAGCTCGAGGGGTGGGTCCTATAATTCACCCCTCCACTTT
TRBJ2-3,TRBV19,TRBD2,.,CASMGTSGGAVYTQYF,TGTGCCAGTATGGGGACTAGCGGGGGGGCCGTGTATACGCAGTATTTT
TRBJ1-6,TRBV27,TRBD1,.,CASRSDRGDNSPLHF,TGTGCCAGCAGATCGGACAGGGGTGACAATTCACCCCTCCACTTT
TRBJ2-1,TRBV7-8,TRBD2,.,CASSHQREGRGQFF,TGTGCCAGCAGCCATCAGCGGGAGGGAAGGGGGCAGTTCTTC
TRBJ1-6,TRBV6-6,.,.,CASSYSSYNSPLHF,TGTGCCAGCAGTTACAGCTCCTATAATTCACCCCTCCACTTT
TRBJ2-1,TRBV10-2,.,.,CASKEPAGRHEQFF,TGCGCCAGCAAGGAACCAGCGGGTAGACATGAGCAGTTCTTC
TRBJ2-1,TRBV7-2,TRBD1,.,CASSLAPDRANEQFF,TGTGCCAGCAGCTTAGCCCCGGACAGGGCCAATGAGCAGTTCTTC
TRBJ2-5,TRBV2,.,.,CASSERALQETQYF,TGTGCCAGCAGTGAACGGGCGCTACAAGAGACCCAGTACTTC
TRBJ2-1,TRBV7-2,.,.,CASSPPVGEQFF,TGTGCCAGCAGCCCCCCGGTTGGTGAGCAGTTCTTC
TRBJ1-5,TRBV6-5,TRBD1,.,CASSWTGNHQPQHF,TGTGCCAGCAGTTGGACAGGGAACCATCAGCCCCAGCATTTT
TRBJ1-1,TRBV11-3,.,.,CASSRGGLTEAFF,TGTGCCAGCAGCAGAGGTGGTTTAACTGAAGCTTTCTTT
TRBJ2-6,TRBV7-9,.,.,CASSLDGWGPSGANVLTF,TGTGCCAGCAGCTTAGACGGATGGGGCCCCTCTGGGGCCAACGTCCTGACTTTC
TRBJ2-7,TRBV11-2,.,.,CASSLGPDGSYEQYF,TGTGCCAGCAGCTTAGGCCCTGACGGAAGCTACGAGCAGTACTTC
TRBJ2-2,TRBV28,TRBD2,.,CASSLWALAGGPGELFF,TGTGCCAGCAGTTTATGGGCCTTAGCGGGAGGGCCCGGGGAGCTGTTTTTT
TRBJ1-6,TRBV30,.,few,CAWRSAASPLHF,TGTGCCTGGAGATCGGCCGCTTCACCCCTCCACTTT
TRBJ1-1,TRBV5-1,TRBD1,.,CASRPSWQGANTEAFF,TGCGCCAGCAGACCGAGCTGGCAGGGGGCGAACACTGAAGCTTTCTTT
TRBJ2-3,TRBV7-2,.,.,CASSLDAADTQYF,TGTGCCAGCAGCTTAGATGCCGCAGATACGCAGTATTTT
TRBJ2-1,TRBV27,TRBD2,.,CASSGGRYNEQFF,TGTGCCAGCTCGGGCGGGAGGTACAATGAGCAGTTCTTC
TRBJ2-1,TRBV6-1,.,once,CASTFTGDNEQFF,TGTGCCAGCACCTTTACAGGTGACAATGAGCAGTTCTTC
TRBJ2-7,TRBV6-6,.,.,CASSYSITLYEQYF,TGTGCCAGCAGTTACTCGATCACTCTCTACGAGCAGTACTTC
TRBJ1-1,TRBV6-5,.,.,CASKANTEAFF,TGTGCCAGCAAGGCGAACACTGAAGCTTTCTTT
TRBJ2-7,TRBV27,TRBD1,.,CASRGTGASYEQYF,TGTGCCAGCAGGGGGACAGGGGCTTCCTACGAGCAGTACTTC
TRBJ2-3,TRBV6-6,.,.,CASSRASGTDTQYF,TGTGCCAGCAGCCGCGCTAGCGGCACAGATACGCAGTATTTT
TRBJ2-7,TRBV7-2,.,once,CASSLEGDFYEQYF,TGTGCCAGCAGCTTAGAGGGTGACTTCTACGAGCAGTACTTC
TRBJ2-7,TRBV5-5,.,.,CASSSYPYRGGTYEQYF,TGTGCCAGCAGCTCATACCCTTACAGGGGCGGGACCTACGAGCAGTACTTC
TRBJ2-6,TRBV10-2,TRBD1,.,CATRDSRSGANVLTF,TGCGCCACCAGGGACAGTCGCTCTGGGGCCAACGTCCTGACTTTC
TRBJ2-3,TRBV29-1,.,.,CSVVKNLRTDTQYF,TGCAGCGTTGTAAAGAACTTGCGCACAGATACGCAGTATTTT
TRBJ1-1,TRBV6-6,TRBD1,.,CASSYVRTGNTEAFF,TGTGCCAGCAGTTACGTAAGGACAGGGAACACTGAAGCTTTCTTT
TRBJ2-1,TRBV5-4,TRBD2,once,CASSSGGSYNEQFF,TGTGCCAGCAGCTCCGGGGGGTCCTACAATGAGCAGTTCTTC
TRBJ1-5,TRBV4-1,.,.,CASSQGNQPQHF,TGCGCCAGCAGCCAAGGTAATCAGCCCCAGCATTTT
TRBJ1-5,TRBV10-3,.,.,CAISEVELQPQHF,TGTGCCATCAGTGAAGTAGAATTACAGCCCCAGCATTTT
TRBJ1-5,TRBV6-1,.,.,CASRGLSSNQPQHF,TGTGCCAGCAGGGGCCTCAGTAGCAATCAGCCCCAGCATTTT
TRBJ2-5,TRBV6-5,.,.,CASSYRRGDQETQYF,TGTGCCAGCAGTTACCGCAGGGGCGACCAAGAGACCCAGTACTTC
TRBJ1-5,TRBV6-6,.,.,CASSYSGGTWVQPQHF,TGTGCCAGCAGTTACTCGGGGGGCACATGGGTTCAGCCCCAGCATTTT
TRBJ2-3,TRBV7-9,TRBD2,once,CASSSSGLASDTQYF,TGTGCCAGCAGCTCCTCAGGACTAGCGTCAGATACGCAGTATTTT
TRBJ2-5,TRBV7-2,.,.,CASSPPGWNTQYF,TGTGCCAGCAGCCCCCCGGGGTGGAATACCCAGTACTTC
TRBJ2-1,TRBV7-9,.,.,CASSLGQGSYNEQFF,TGTGCCAGCAGCTTAGGCCAAGGCTCCTACAATGAGCAGTTCTTC
TRBJ2-7,TRBV6-1,.,.,CASSEVVESSYEQYF,TGTGCCAGCAGTGAAGTTGTGGAGAGCTCCTACGAGCAGTACTTC
TRBJ1-4,TRBV9,.,.,CASSERRGGEKLFF,TGTGCCAGCAGCGAGAGAAGGGGAGGTGAAAAACTGTTTTTT
TRBJ2-6,TRBV27,.,.,CASSTSGANVLTF,TGTGCCAGCAGCACCTCTGGGGCCAACGTCCTGACTTTC
TRBJ2-2,TRBV30,TRBD2,.,CAFLGTSIPGELFF,TGTGCCTTTCTGGGGACTAGCATTCCCGGGGAGCTGTTTTTT
TRBJ2-7,TRBV5-4,.,.,CASSSRLGSYEQYF,TGTGCCAGCAGCTCGCGCTTGGGGTCCTACGAGCAGTACTTC
TRBJ1-2,TRBV19,.,.,CASKDQGLLYGYTF,TGTGCCAGTAAGGACCAGGGATTGCTCTATGGCTACACCTTC
TRBJ1-1,TRBV5-1,.,.,CASSSRTQEDTEAFF,TGCGCCAGCAGCTCGAGGACGCAAGAGGACACTGAAGCTTTCTTT
TRBJ2-1,TRBV27,.,.,CASSRPYRNEQFF,TGTGCCAGCAGCCGACCCTACAGAAATGAGCAGTTCTTC
TRBJ2-2,TRBV18,.,.,CASSPRDILGELFF,TGTGCCAGCTCACCCCGGGACATCCTGGGGGAGCTGTTTTTT